These 2 T cell receptor beta chains were all obtained from the same sample, sequenced in a study of shared clonotypes between healthy human individuals. Naive CD8 cells comprised CD45RO-negative, CCR7-positively selected cells, excluding terminally differentiated effector memory CD45RA+ cells. Sequencing was performed with immunoSEQ multiplex PCR; in TCRdb, only in-frame clones are kept and a portion is missing. Altogether hundreds of thousands of clones are present, roughly 96% being singletons, with the ten largest covering 0.095% to 0.13%. The specimen was naive CD8+ T cells sorted from blood. These TCRs come from a woman aged 25 to 39 in good health.

J is TRBJ2-2 and V is TRBV7-8, with D possibly TRBD2 on 6 matching bases. Germline CDR1 is SGHVS and CDR2 is FQNEAQ. Trimming removed 5 bases from V and 0 bases from J, with 10 bases in between. The CDR3 sequence is 15 residues long. This CDR3 reads CASSLGTPNTGELFF. Here the CDR3 DNA reads TGTGCCAGCAGCCTTGGGACTCCGAACACCGGGGAGCTGTTTTTT.

The genes are TRBV11-3 and TRBJ2-1, with D possibly matching TRBD1 (5 bases). The CDR3 length is 14 residues. Germline V lookup: CDR1 SGHNT, CDR2 YENEEA. Trimming removed 1 base from V and 8 bases from J, with 12 bases in between. The CDR3 nucleotides read TGTGCCAGCAGCTTAGGACCAGAACAGGATGAGCAGTTCTTC. Protein sequence: CASSLGPEQDEQFF.